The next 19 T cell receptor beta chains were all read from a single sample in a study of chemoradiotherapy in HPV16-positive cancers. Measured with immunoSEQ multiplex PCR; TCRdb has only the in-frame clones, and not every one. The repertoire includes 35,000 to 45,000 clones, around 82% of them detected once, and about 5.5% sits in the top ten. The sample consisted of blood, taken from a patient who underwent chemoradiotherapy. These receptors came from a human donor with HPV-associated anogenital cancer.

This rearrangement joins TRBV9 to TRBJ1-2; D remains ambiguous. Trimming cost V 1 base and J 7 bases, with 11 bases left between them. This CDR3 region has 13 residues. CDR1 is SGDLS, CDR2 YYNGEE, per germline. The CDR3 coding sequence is TGTGCCAGCAGCGTACGACTATCGGGTGGCTACACCTTC. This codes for CASSVRLSGGYTF.

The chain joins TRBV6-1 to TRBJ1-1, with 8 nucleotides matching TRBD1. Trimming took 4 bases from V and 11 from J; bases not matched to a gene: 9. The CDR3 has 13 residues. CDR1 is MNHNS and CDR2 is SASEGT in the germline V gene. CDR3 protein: CASSAQGASWAFF. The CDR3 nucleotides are TGTGCCAGCAGTGCCCAGGGGGCAAGTTGGGCTTTCTTT.

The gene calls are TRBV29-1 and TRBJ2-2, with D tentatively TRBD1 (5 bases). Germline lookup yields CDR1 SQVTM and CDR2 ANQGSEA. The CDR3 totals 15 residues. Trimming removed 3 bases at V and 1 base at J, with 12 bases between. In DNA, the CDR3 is TGCAGCGTTGACCGGCGACAGCAGAACACCGGGGAGCTGTTTTTT. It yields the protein CSVDRRQQNTGELFF.

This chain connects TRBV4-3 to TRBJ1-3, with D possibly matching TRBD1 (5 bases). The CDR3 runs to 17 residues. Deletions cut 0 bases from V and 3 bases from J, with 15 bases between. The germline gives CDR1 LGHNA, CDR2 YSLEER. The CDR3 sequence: CASSQEAPGFFGNTIYF. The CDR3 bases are TGCGCCAGCAGCCAAGAGGCCCCAGGGTTTTTTGGAAACACCATATATTTT.

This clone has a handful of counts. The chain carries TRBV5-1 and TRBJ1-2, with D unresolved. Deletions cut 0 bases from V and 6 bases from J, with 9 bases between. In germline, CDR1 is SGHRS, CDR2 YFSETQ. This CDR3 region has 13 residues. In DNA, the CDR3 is TGCGCCAGCAGCTTGGGGAGGGATGATGGCTACACCTTC. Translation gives CASSLGRDDGYTF.

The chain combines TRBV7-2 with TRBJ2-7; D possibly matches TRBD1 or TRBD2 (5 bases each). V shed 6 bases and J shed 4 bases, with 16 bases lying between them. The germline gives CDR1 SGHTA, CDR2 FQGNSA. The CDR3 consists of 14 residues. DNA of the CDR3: TGTGCCAGCAGAGGAGTTGGGGGTCCTTACGAGCAGTACTTC. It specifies CASRGVGGPYEQYF.

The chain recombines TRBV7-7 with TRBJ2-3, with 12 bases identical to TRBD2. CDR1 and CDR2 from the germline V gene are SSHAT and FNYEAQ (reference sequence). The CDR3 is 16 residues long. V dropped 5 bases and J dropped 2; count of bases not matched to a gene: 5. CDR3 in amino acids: CASSPGTSGSTDTQYF. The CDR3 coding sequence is TGTGCCAGCAGCCCGGGGACTAGCGGGTCCACAGATACGCAGTATTTT. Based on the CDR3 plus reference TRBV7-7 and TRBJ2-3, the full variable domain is GAGVSQSPRYKVTKRGQDVTLRCDPISSHATLYWYQQALGQGPEFLTYFNYEAQPDKSGLPSDRFSAERPEGSISTLTIQRTEQRDSAMYRCASSPGTSGSTDTQYFGPGTRLTVL.

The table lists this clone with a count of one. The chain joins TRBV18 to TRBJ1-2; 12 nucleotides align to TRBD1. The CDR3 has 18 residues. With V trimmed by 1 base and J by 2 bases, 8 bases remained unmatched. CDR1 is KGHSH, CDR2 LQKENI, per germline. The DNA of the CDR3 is TGTGCCAGCTCACCACAAACGGGACAGGGGGCGCAGAACTATGGCTACACCTTC. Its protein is CASSPQTGQGAQNYGYTF.

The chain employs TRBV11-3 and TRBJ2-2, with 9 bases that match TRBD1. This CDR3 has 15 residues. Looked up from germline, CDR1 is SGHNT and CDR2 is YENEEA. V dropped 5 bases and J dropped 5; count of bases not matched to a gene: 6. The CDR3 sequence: CASSKQGATTGELFF. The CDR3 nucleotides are TGTGCCAGCAGCAAACAGGGGGCAACGACCGGGGAGCTGTTTTTT. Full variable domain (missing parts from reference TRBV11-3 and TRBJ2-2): EAGVVQSPRYKIIEKKQPVAFWCNPISGHNTLYWYLQNLGQGPELLIRYENEEAVDDSQLPKDRFSAERLKGVDSTLKIQPAELGDSAVYLCASSKQGATTGELFFGEGSRLTVL.

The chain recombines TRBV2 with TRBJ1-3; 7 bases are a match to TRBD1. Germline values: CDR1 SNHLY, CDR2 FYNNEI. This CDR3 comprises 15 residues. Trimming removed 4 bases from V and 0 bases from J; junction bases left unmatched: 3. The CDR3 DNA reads TGTGCCAGCAGTGGACAGGGTCGCTCTGGAAACACCATATATTTT. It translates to CASSGQGRSGNTIYF.

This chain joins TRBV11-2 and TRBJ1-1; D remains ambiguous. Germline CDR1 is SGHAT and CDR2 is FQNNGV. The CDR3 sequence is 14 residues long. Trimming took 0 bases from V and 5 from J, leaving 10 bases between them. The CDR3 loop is CASSLDRGKTEAFF. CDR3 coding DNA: TGTGCCAGCAGCTTAGATCGCGGGAAGACTGAAGCTTTCTTT.

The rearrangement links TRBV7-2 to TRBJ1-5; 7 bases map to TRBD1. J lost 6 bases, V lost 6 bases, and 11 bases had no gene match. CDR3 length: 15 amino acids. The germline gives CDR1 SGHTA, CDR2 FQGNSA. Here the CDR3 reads CASSPLTGSTQPQHF. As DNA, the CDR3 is TGTGCCAGCAGTCCCCTGACAGGGTCCACTCAGCCCCAGCATTTT. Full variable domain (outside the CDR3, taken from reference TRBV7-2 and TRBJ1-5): GAGVSQSPSNKVTEKGKDVELRCDPISGHTALYWYRQSLGQGLEFLIYFQGNSAPDKSGLPSDRFSAERTGGSVSTLTIQRTQQEDSAVYLCASSPLTGSTQPQHFGDGTRLSIL.

DNA of the CDR3: TGCAGTGCTCCCGACCACACTGAAGCTTTCTTT. Translation: CSAPDHTEAFF. This chain joins TRBV20-1 and TRBJ1-1; D unresolved. CDR1 is DFQATT, CDR2 SNEGSKA, per germline (reference sequence). This CDR3 has 11 residues. V lost 5 bases to trimming and J lost 3 bases, with 7 bases between them.

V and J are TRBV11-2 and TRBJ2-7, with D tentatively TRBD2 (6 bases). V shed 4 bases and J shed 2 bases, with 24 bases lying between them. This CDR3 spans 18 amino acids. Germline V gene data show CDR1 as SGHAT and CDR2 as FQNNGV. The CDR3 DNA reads TGTGCCAGCAGCTCCCTGGGGCTAGCGACATATATGACCTACGAGCAGTACTTC. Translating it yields CASSSLGLATYMTYEQYF.

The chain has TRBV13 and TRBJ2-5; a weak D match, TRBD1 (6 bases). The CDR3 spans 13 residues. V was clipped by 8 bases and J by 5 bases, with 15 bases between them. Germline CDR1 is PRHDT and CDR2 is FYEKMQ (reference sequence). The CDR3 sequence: CASALWGQETQYF. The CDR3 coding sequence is TGTGCCAGCGCCTTATGGGGGCAGGAGACCCAGTACTTC.

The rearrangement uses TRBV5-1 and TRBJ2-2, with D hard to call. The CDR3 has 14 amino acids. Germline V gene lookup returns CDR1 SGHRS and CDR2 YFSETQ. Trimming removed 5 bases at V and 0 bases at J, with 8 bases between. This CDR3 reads CASRLTPNTGELFF. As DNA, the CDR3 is TGCGCCAGCAGACTCACACCGAACACCGGGGAGCTGTTTTTT.

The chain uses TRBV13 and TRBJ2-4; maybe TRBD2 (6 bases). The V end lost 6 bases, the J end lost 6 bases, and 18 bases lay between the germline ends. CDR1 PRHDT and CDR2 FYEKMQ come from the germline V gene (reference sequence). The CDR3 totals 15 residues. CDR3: CASRVLGLAPNIQYF. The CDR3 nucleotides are TGTGCCAGCAGGGTGCTGGGACTCGCACCAAACATTCAGTACTTC.

The CDR3 sequence is CASSAGQGVLAEAFF. In DNA, the CDR3 is TGTGCCAGCAGTGCGGGACAGGGGGTTTTGGCTGAAGCTTTCTTT. The J gene is TRBJ1-1, the V gene TRBV27; TRBD1 matches 11 bases. This CDR3 contains 15 residues. The germline V gene encodes CDR1 MNHEY and CDR2 SMNVEV (reference sequence). The ends lost 5 bases at V and 6 bases at J; junction bases unmatched: 8.

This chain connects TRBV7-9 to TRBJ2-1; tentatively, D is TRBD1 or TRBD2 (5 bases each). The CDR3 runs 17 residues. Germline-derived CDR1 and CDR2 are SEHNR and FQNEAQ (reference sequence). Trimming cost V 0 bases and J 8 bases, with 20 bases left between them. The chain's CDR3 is CASSLAGTAPSGYEQFF. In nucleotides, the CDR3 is TGTGCCAGCAGCTTAGCCGGGACGGCTCCCTCCGGCTATGAGCAGTTCTTC.